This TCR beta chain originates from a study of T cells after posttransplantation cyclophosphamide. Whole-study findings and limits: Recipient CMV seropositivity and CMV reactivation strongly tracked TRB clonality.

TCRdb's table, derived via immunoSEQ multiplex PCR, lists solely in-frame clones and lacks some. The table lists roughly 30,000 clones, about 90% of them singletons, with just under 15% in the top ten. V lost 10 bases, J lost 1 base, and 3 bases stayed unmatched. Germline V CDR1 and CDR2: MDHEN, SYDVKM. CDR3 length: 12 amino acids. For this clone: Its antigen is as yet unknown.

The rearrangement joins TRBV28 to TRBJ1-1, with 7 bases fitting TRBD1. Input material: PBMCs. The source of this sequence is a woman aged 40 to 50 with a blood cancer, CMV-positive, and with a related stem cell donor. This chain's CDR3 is CATGGQNTEAFF. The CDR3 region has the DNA TGTGCCACAGGGGGGCAGAACACTGAAGCTTTCTTT.